These 27 T cell receptor beta chains came from one sample sequenced in a study of metastatic and nonmetastatic thyroid tumors. Ahead of thyroid surgery, no patient had received treatment of any kind. TCRdb re-called clones from the PCR reads using MiXCR. The table lists about 25,000 clones, more than 20% of them singletons. The sample consisted of blood. The receptor source for this set is a female donor with papillary thyroid cancer or a benign thyroid nodule (not recorded which). Some clones in this sample may be carry-over from other donors' samples.

The chain recombines TRBV30 with TRBJ1-1, with a tentative D call TRBD1 (5 bases). Germline CDR1 reads GTSNPN; CDR2 reads SVGIG (reference sequence). V shed 4 bases and J shed 1 base, with 7 bases lying between them. This CDR3 has 12 residues. CDR3 sequence: CAWNGGNTEAFF. The DNA of the CDR3 is TGTGCCTGGAATGGGGGGAACACTGAAGCTTTCTTT. Complete variable domain (other parts from reference TRBV30 and TRBJ1-1): SQTIHQWPATLVQPVGSPLSLECTVEGTSNPNLYWYRQAAGRGLQLLFYSVGIGQISSEVPQNLSASRPQDRQFILSSKKLLLSDSGFYLCAWNGGNTEAFFGQGTRLTVV.

This clone has only a few counts. The chain uses TRBV6-1 and TRBJ2-5, with D perhaps matching TRBD1 (7 bases). Looked up from germline, CDR1 is MNHNS and CDR2 is SASEGT. The CDR3 extends over 15 amino acids. Here the CDR3 reads CESSPLGGQQETQYF. CDR3 in DNA: TGTGAAAGCAGTCCCTTGGGGGGACAGCAAGAGACCCAGTACTTC.

The gene calls are TRBV6-2 or TRBV6-3 and TRBJ1-5; D is uncertain. In germline, CDR1 is MNHEY, CDR2 SVGEGT. This CDR3 has 14 amino acids. V was pared by 7 bases and J by 2 bases, with 12 bases between. The DNA for the CDR3 is TGTGCCAGCAAGTTGGCAGCCGGCAATCAGCCCCAGCATTTT. This encodes CASKLAAGNQPQHF.

This clone appeared many times. The chain employs TRBV3-1 and TRBJ1-2; TRBD1 is a possible D gene (5 bases). Trimming stripped 3 bases from V and 7 bases from J, with 12 bases between. Germline-derived CDR1 and CDR2 are LGHDT and YNNKEL (reference sequence). The CDR3 consists of 13 residues. The CDR3 protein is CASSHNRGSGYTF. The CDR3 DNA reads as TGTGCCAGCAGCCACAATAGGGGCTCTGGCTACACCTTC.

At least ten counts were recorded for this clone. V gene TRBV11-1 combines with J gene TRBJ1-5; possible D gene TRBD1, 5 bases. Germline V gene lookup returns CDR1 SGHAT and CDR2 FQDESV (reference sequence). The length of the CDR3 is 13 residues. V dropped 3 bases and J dropped 4 bases, with 7 bases sitting between them. CDR3 residues: CASSLGVNQPQHF. In DNA form, the CDR3 reads TGTGCCAGCAGCTTGGGGGTAAATCAGCCCCAGCATTTT.

The J gene is TRBJ2-5, the V gene TRBV5-4, with no clear D. Trimming removed 1 base from V and 2 bases from J, with 6 bases in between. The CDR3 loop spans 13 amino acids. Germline CDR1 reads SGHNT; CDR2 reads YYREEE (reference sequence). Written as DNA, the CDR3 is TGTGCCAGCAGCTTGAATCGGCAAGAGACCCAGTACTTC. It yields the protein CASSLNRQETQYF. The full variable domain, in which reference TRBV5-4 and TRBJ2-5 provide the parts outside the CDR3, is ETGVTQSPTHLIKTRGQQVTLRCSSQSGHNTVSWYQQALGQGPQFIFQYYREEENGRGNFPPRFSGLQFPNYSSELNVNALELDDSALYLCASSLNRQETQYFGPGTRLLVL.

The chain uses TRBV3-1 and TRBJ1-5; D might be TRBD1 (5 bases). The CDR3 contains 14 residues. Trimming pared 2 bases from V and 5 bases from J, leaving 10 bases between. Germline CDR1 reads LGHDT; CDR2 reads YNNKEL (reference sequence). CDR3 in amino acids: CASSQSGGYQPQHF. The CDR3 nucleotides read TGTGCCAGCAGCCAAAGTGGGGGGTATCAGCCCCAGCATTTT.

This chain connects TRBV6-1 to TRBJ2-3; D is unresolved. Germline V gene lookup returns CDR1 MNHNS and CDR2 SASEGT. The CDR3 contains 13 residues. Trimming pared 1 base from V and 3 bases from J, leaving 5 bases between. The CDR3 loop reads CASSEEETDTQYF. In DNA, the CDR3 is TGTGCCAGCAGTGAAGAGGAGACAGATACGCAGTATTTT.

This clone was found many times. This chain uses TRBV2 with TRBJ1-2; the match to TRBD1 covers 8 bases. Germline V lookup: CDR1 SNHLY, CDR2 FYNNEI. The junction had 12 bases not matched to a gene; V was cut back by 8 bases and J by 7 bases. The CDR3 has 14 amino acids. CDR3 sequence: CASGGQGITGGYTF. The CDR3 nucleotides read TGTGCCAGCGGCGGACAGGGAATTACCGGTGGCTACACCTTC.

A remark on this clone: The CDR3 does not end in the conserved phenylalanine or tryptophan, so this is likely a read error. The DNA is left out, because the CDR3 cannot be placed on it with certainty; the CDR3 is given as TCRdb lists it. CDR3 region: CASSPPADTGELIL. The chain recombines TRBV18 with TRBJ2-2. The CDR3 has 14 amino acids, counting both end residues. Germline assignment: CDR1 KGHSH and CDR2 LQKENI.

With respect to this clone: An end of the junction differs from the germline gene, which may be a read error. The chain is built from TRBV6-1 and TRBJ1-4, with D tentatively TRBD1 (5 bases). The CDR3 is 14 residues long. Germline V gives CDR1 MNHNS, CDR2 SASEGT. The CDR3 protein is CASSPRACREKLFF. DNA for the CDR3: TGTGCCAGCAGCCCCCGGGCGTGCAGGGAAAAACTTTTTTTT.

In this sample, this clone turned up a few times. The chain couples TRBV6-1 to TRBJ1-1, with TRBD1 matching 9 bases. Germline CDR1 and CDR2: MNHNS and SASEGT. The CDR3 consists of 13 residues. V was pared by 6 bases and J by 6 bases, with 5 bases of the junction left unmatched. The CDR3 coding sequence is TGTGCCAGCAGCATGGGACAGGGACCTGAAGCTTTCTTT. Translation gives CASSMGQGPEAFF.

By share, this clone counts as medium-sized. The chain has TRBV6-1 and TRBJ2-3; a weak D match, TRBD2 (6 bases). The CDR3 is 14 residues long. V lost 6 bases and J 5 bases, leaving 15 bases between the germline ends. Germline V gene lookup returns CDR1 MNHNS and CDR2 SASEGT. The CDR3 loop is CASRLRGLRDTQYF. The CDR3 nucleotides are TGTGCCAGCAGATTGAGGGGACTCCGAGATACGCAGTATTTT.

This clone was picked up many times. The chain combines TRBV7-6 with TRBJ2-6; D is undetermined. V lost 1 base and J lost 2, with 9 bases in between. The CDR3 is 16 residues long. CDR1 SGHVS and CDR2 FNYEAQ come from the germline V gene. This CDR3 is CASSLVATTGANVLTF. DNA for the CDR3: TGTGCCAGCAGCTTAGTGGCGACAACTGGGGCCAACGTCCTGACTTTC.

Relative to its sample, this clone is medium-sized. The rearrangement joins TRBV6-1 to TRBJ2-2; D call uncertain. V was trimmed by 6 bases and J by 4 bases, leaving 6 bases between them. The CDR3 is 12 amino acids. Germline CDR1 and CDR2: MNHNS and SASEGT. DNA of the CDR3: TGTGCCAGCAGGTTCGGCACCGGGGAGCTGTTTTTT. It codes for CASRFGTGELFF.

In its sample, this clone is medium-sized. The chain couples TRBV6-5 to TRBJ2-7; TRBD1 agrees at 9 bases. Germline V gene data show CDR1 as MNHEY and CDR2 as SVGAGI. Trimming cost V 2 bases and J 2 bases; bases outside gene matches: 4. The CDR3 covers 15 residues. CDR3 sequence reads: CASSYPGQGTYEQYF. The CDR3 DNA reads TGTGCCAGCAGTTACCCGGGACAGGGCACCTACGAGCAGTACTTC.

This clone occurred many times. The chain links TRBV14 to TRBJ2-2; 9 nucleotides match TRBD2. This CDR3 spans 15 amino acids. CDR1 is SGHDN, CDR2 FVKESK, per germline. V trimming: 1 base; J trimming: 7 bases; junction bases outside the gene matches: 4. CDR3 sequence (DNA): TGTGCCAGCAGCCAAGTTAGCGGGAGATACGGGGAGCTGTTTTTT. Translating gives CASSQVSGRYGELFF.

In its sample, this clone was seen many times. The CDR3 DNA follows: TGTGCCACCAGGGTAGGGGAGGCCAAAAACATTCAGTACTTC. Translated: CATRVGEAKNIQYF. This rearrangement joins TRBV15 to TRBJ2-4; perhaps D is TRBD1 or TRBD2 (5 bases each). Germline CDR1 reads LNHNV; CDR2 reads YYDKDF (reference sequence). V gave up 6 bases and J gave up 1 base, with 10 bases separating them. CDR3 length: 14 amino acids.

CDR3 DNA sequence: TGTGCCATCATCCCCATGGGGGGGATATTGGTTACTGAAGCTTTCTTT. This encodes CAIIPMGGILVTEAFF. The rearrangement uses TRBV11-2 and TRBJ1-1; D perhaps matches TRBD1 (5 bases). The CDR3 covers 16 residues. Trimming took off 10 bases at V and 5 bases at J, with 26 bases between the two ends. From germline, CDR1 is SGHAT and CDR2 FQNNGV.

The sample holds many counts of this clone. The CDR3 DNA reads as TGTGCCAGCAGTGACCAGGCAGAATCCTACAATGAGCAGTTCTTC. Protein: CASSDQAESYNEQFF. V and J are TRBV6-4 and TRBJ2-1; D uncertain. V lost 2 bases, J lost 1 base, and 9 bases lay in between. Germline V CDR1 and CDR2: MRHNA, SNTAGT. The CDR3 is 15 residues long.

With respect to this clone: With a much larger clone just one base away, this may be a read error. The sample holds other DNA sequences that translate to the same CDR3. This chain uses TRBV7-6 with TRBJ2-5, with 8 nucleotides matching TRBD2. With V trimmed by 5 bases and J by 5 bases, 10 bases remained unmatched. Germline CDR1 reads SGHVS; CDR2 reads FNYEAQ. The CDR3 runs to 15 residues. The CDR3 here is CASSPLAGGGETQYF. The CDR3 bases are TGTGCCAGCAGCCCCCTTGCGGGGGGTGGGGAGACCCAGTACTTC.

A few counts support this clone. At one of its ends the junction is not consistent with the germline gene, which may arise from a read error. The gene calls are TRBV7-2 and TRBJ1-5; the D is unclear. CDR1 SGHTA and CDR2 FQGNSA come from the germline V gene. The CDR3 consists of 12 residues. Here the CDR3 reads CASSTRNQTQHF. In DNA, the CDR3 is TGTGCCAGCAGCACGAGAAATCAGACCCAGCATTTT.

There are many counts of this clone. The V call is TRBV13, the J call TRBJ2-3; D is perhaps TRBD1 or TRBD2 (5 bases each). This CDR3 comprises 16 residues. Per the germline V gene, CDR1 is PRHDT and CDR2 is FYEKMQ (reference sequence). The germline V and J ends were trimmed by 3 bases and 4 bases, with 17 bases remaining between them. In DNA, the CDR3 is TGTGCCAGCAGCTTCGGTGTCGGGACGACCCCAGATACGCAGTATTTT. The encoded protein is CASSFGVGTTPDTQYF.

This clone has more than one count but fewer than ten. V and J are TRBV24-1 and TRBJ2-1; 9 bases are shared with TRBD1. This CDR3 comprises 16 residues. Per germline, CDR1 KGHDR and CDR2 SFDVKD. With V trimmed by 3 bases and J by 7 bases, 9 bases remained unmatched. The DNA of the CDR3 is TGTGCCACCAGTGATCCTGCAACGGGACAGGGTAATGAGCAGTTCTTC. As protein: CATSDPATGQGNEQFF.

In this sample, this clone turned up many times. A read error is possible here, since a much larger clone lies one base away. At the DNA level, this CDR3 is encoded by other sequences in the same sample as well. The chain uses TRBV20-1 and TRBJ2-1; 9 positions agree with TRBD1. The CDR3 is 14 amino acids. Germline V gene lookup returns CDR1 DFQATT and CDR2 SNEGSKA (reference sequence). With V trimmed by 5 bases and J by 5 bases, 7 bases remained unmatched. CDR3 DNA sequence: TGCAGTGCTCCAGACAGGGGGAGGGACAATGAGCAGTTCTTC. It yields the protein CSAPDRGRDNEQFF.

This clone appeared a few times. J is TRBJ2-6 and V is TRBV27; no reliable D call. V lost 5 bases and J lost 2, with 7 bases in between. CDR1 MNHEY and CDR2 SMNVEV come from the germline V gene (reference sequence). The CDR3 has 14 amino acids. CDR3 sequence reads: CASSGLTGANVLTF. The CDR3 bases are TGTGCCAGCAGTGGGCTCACTGGGGCCAACGTCCTGACTTTC.

This clone was picked up many times. The chain couples TRBV11-1 to TRBJ1-1, with 9 bases lining up with TRBD1. J gave up 1 base and V 6 bases, and 3 bases lay outside the gene matches. This CDR3 region has 14 residues. CDR1 SGHAT and CDR2 FQDESV come from the germline V gene (reference sequence). CDR3 region: CASRKDRGNTEAFF. DNA for the CDR3: TGTGCCAGCAGAAAGGACAGGGGGAACACTGAAGCTTTCTTT.